Listed here are 32 T cell receptor beta chains from one sample, sequenced in a study of cytomegalovirus exposure and HLA in healthy donors. PCR used 60 Vbeta primers and 13 Jbeta primers. Some clones are missing from TCRdb's copy, which holds only in-frame ones; the method was immunoSEQ multiplex PCR. The profile shows about 160,000 clones, about 88% of them singletons. Material: PBMCs. These receptors were obtained from a man between 18 and 29 years old in good health and CMV-seropositive.

The chain joins TRBV25-1 to TRBJ1-4; no clear D gene. The V gene lost 5 bases and the J gene lost 8 bases, with 6 bases spanning the gap. Germline CDR1 reads MGHDK; CDR2 reads SYGVNS. CDR3 size: 11 residues. CDR3 region: CASSLWEKLFF. CDR3 bases: TGTGCCAGCAGTCTATGGGAAAAACTGTTTTTT.

The V call is TRBV7-9, the J call TRBJ1-1; tentative D call: TRBD1 (6 bases). There are 15 residues in the CDR3. Trimming stripped 5 bases from V and 8 bases from J, with 21 bases between. Germline V CDR1 and CDR2: SEHNR, FQNEAQ (reference sequence). The CDR3 region is CASSRRTDKESEAFF. CDR3 in DNA: TGTGCCAGCAGCAGAAGGACAGACAAGGAATCGGAAGCTTTCTTT.

The gene calls are TRBV5-1 and TRBJ2-1; TRBD2 aligns across 14 bases. The junction had 3 bases not matched to a gene; V was cut back by 4 bases and J by 0 bases. Germline V gene sequence: CDR1 SGHRS, CDR2 YFSETQ. This CDR3 contains 17 residues. The CDR3 loop reads CASSPGTSGSSYNEQFF. The CDR3 bases are TGCGCCAGCAGCCCAGGGACTAGCGGGAGCTCCTACAATGAGCAGTTCTTC.

This clone was counted many times. The J gene is TRBJ2-5, the V gene TRBV6-1; 9 bases map to TRBD1. Germline V CDR1 and CDR2: MNHNS, SASEGT. The CDR3 spans 13 residues. The ends lost 9 bases at V and 7 bases at J; junction bases unmatched: 9. CDR3 protein: CASAGTGSATQYF. CDR3 sequence (DNA): TGTGCCAGTGCCGGGACAGGGTCCGCGACCCAGTACTTC.

The CDR3 region has the DNA TGTGCCAGCAGCTCGGGACTAGCGGGGGCGAACACCGGGGAGCTGTTTTTT. Residues: CASSSGLAGANTGELFF. The gene calls are TRBV5-4 and TRBJ2-2; 14 nucleotides match TRBD2. Per germline, CDR1 SGHNT and CDR2 YYREEE (reference sequence). The J segment lost 0 bases and the V segment lost 3 bases, leaving 1 base of the junction unmatched. This CDR3 region has 17 residues.

This clone was seen a single time. The V gene is TRBV14, the J gene TRBJ2-7, with TRBD2 matching over 13 bases. CDR1 is SGHDN, CDR2 FVKESK, per germline. The trim removed 4 bases at V and 5 bases at J, leaving 17 bases unmatched. The CDR3 extends over 19 amino acids. The CDR3 DNA is TGTGCCAGCAGCCTAGACCAAAGGACTAGCGGGGGAATTTACCACGAGCAGTACTTC. Translated: CASSLDQRTSGGIYHEQYF. Variable domain in full (rest from reference TRBV14 and TRBJ2-7): EAGVTQFPSHSVIEKGQTVTLRCDPISGHDNLYWYRRVMGKEIKFLLHFVKESKQDESGMPNNRFLAERTGGTYSTLKVQPAELEDSGVYFCASSLDQRTSGGIYHEQYFGPGTRLTVT.

J is TRBJ2-3 and V is TRBV7-2; D may be TRBD2 (7 bases). V dropped 5 bases and J dropped 4 bases, with 16 bases sitting between them. CDR3 size: 15 residues. CDR1 is SGHTA and CDR2 is FQGNSA in the germline V gene. The chain's CDR3 is CASSPGGLEADTQYF. The DNA of the CDR3 is TGTGCCAGCAGCCCGGGGGGCCTGGAAGCAGATACGCAGTATTTT.

The chain carries TRBV5-6 and TRBJ2-1; 8 bases are shared with TRBD2. Germline trimming cut 5 bases from V and 7 bases from J; bases unmatched to any gene: 2. Germline CDR1 SGHDT, CDR2 YYEEEE. The CDR3 totals 12 residues. DNA for the CDR3: TGTGCCAGCAGTGGGACTAGGAATGAGCAGTTCTTC. It yields the protein CASSGTRNEQFF.

The chain employs TRBV18 and TRBJ2-7; D is possibly TRBD1 (5 bases). Germline V lookup: CDR1 KGHSH, CDR2 LQKENI. V lost 2 bases, J lost 1 base, and 15 bases lay in between. The CDR3 has 16 residues. The CDR3 DNA reads as TGTGCCAGCTCACCAGGTCTGACAGCCCCATCCTACGAGCAGTACTTC. The encoded protein is CASSPGLTAPSYEQYF.

In its sample, this clone was seen once. The genes are TRBV2 and TRBJ2-1; 7 bases match TRBD2. This CDR3 is built from 12 residues. V gave up 8 bases and J gave up 9 bases; unmatched junction bases: 7. Germline V lookup: CDR1 SNHLY, CDR2 FYNNEI. The CDR3: CASGGLVGEQFF. For the CDR3, the DNA is TGTGCCAGCGGAGGACTAGTAGGTGAGCAGTTCTTC.

The chain employs TRBV29-1 and TRBJ1-1; possibly TRBD1 for D (6 bases). V dropped 6 bases and J dropped 4 bases, with 18 bases sitting between them. This CDR3 spans 14 amino acids. Germline V gene data show CDR1 as SQVTM and CDR2 as ANQGSEA. The CDR3 coding sequence is TGCAGCGTCGACAGGAACGGCCAGGGCACTGAAGCTTTCTTT. Its translation is CSVDRNGQGTEAFF.

The chain couples TRBV4-3 to TRBJ2-1, with 12 bases identical to TRBD2. The CDR3 loop spans 16 amino acids. V was clipped by 1 base and J by 14 bases; unmatched bases: 12. CDR1 is LGHNA, CDR2 YSLEER, per germline. In nucleotides, the CDR3 is TGCGCCAGCAGCCAAGTCACGACTAGCGGGAGATCACTGGAGTTCTTC. It translates to CASSQVTTSGRSLEFF.

The rearrangement joins TRBV4-3 to TRBJ2-7; unclear D gene. The V end was cut by 2 bases, the J end by 3 bases, with 8 bases between. The CDR3 has 13 amino acids. Germline assignment: CDR1 LGHNA and CDR2 YSLEER. CDR3 sequence: CASSQQRGYEQYF. As DNA, the CDR3 is TGCGCCAGCAGCCAACAGAGAGGCTACGAGCAGTACTTC.

The sample holds one count of this clone. The J gene is TRBJ1-1, the V gene TRBV6-6, with 7 bases lining up with TRBD1. There are 15 residues in the CDR3. Per germline, CDR1 MNHNY and CDR2 SVGAGI (reference sequence). Unmatched junction bases numbered 7, after V lost 6 bases and J lost 0 bases. The CDR3 sequence is CASRLRDSLNTEAFF. CDR3 DNA: TGTGCCAGCAGGCTCCGGGACAGCCTGAACACTGAAGCTTTCTTT.

For the CDR3, the DNA is TGTGCCAGCAGCTTAACTAGCGGGACCTCCTACAATGAGCAGTTCTTC. Amino acids: CASSLTSGTSYNEQFF. This sequence joins TRBV7-6 and TRBJ2-1; 10 nucleotides align to TRBD2. Trimming removed 2 bases from V and 0 bases from J; junction bases left unmatched: 1. Germline values: CDR1 SGHVS, CDR2 FNYEAQ. This CDR3 has 16 residues. The variable domain in full, with the rest retrieved from reference TRBV7-6 and TRBJ2-1, is GAGVSQSPRYKVTKRGQDVALRCDPISGHVSLYWYRQALGQGPEFLTYFNYEAQQDKSGLPNDRFSAERPEGSISTLTIQRTEQRDSAMYRCASSLTSGTSYNEQFFGPGTRLTVL.

V is TRBV2 and J is TRBJ1-1, with TRBD1 as a possible D gene (6 bases). Germline V gives CDR1 SNHLY, CDR2 FYNNEI. The CDR3 sequence is 14 residues long. Trimming took off 5 bases at V and 0 bases at J, with 10 bases between the two ends. CDR3 DNA sequence: TGTGCCAGCAGTCGACAGGCTCTGAACACTGAAGCTTTCTTT. Residues: CASSRQALNTEAFF.

The chain recombines TRBV11-2 with TRBJ2-5; D possibly corresponds to TRBD2 (6 bases). Germline CDR1 and CDR2: SGHAT and FQNNGV. CDR3 size: 15 residues. V lost 3 bases and J 5 bases, leaving 16 bases between the germline ends. For the CDR3, the DNA is TGTGCCAGCAGCTTGACGCTCCAGGGAGGCGAGACCCAGTACTTC. This gives the protein CASSLTLQGGETQYF.

The chain has TRBV4-3 and TRBJ1-2, with 7 bases that match TRBD1. Trimming removed 4 bases from V and 3 bases from J; junction bases left unmatched: 8. The CDR3 spans 15 residues. Germline loops: CDR1 LGHNA, CDR2 YSLEER. In nucleotides, the CDR3 is TGCGCCAGCAGCCGTTCCTCCACAGGGGACTATGGCTACACCTTC. Translating it yields CASSRSSTGDYGYTF.

The rearrangement links TRBV11-2 to TRBJ2-2, with 12 bases lining up with TRBD2. V shed 5 bases, J shed 3 bases, and the junction held 7 bases outside the gene matches. CDR1 is SGHAT, CDR2 FQNNGV, per germline. The CDR3 spans 17 residues. CDR3 nucleotide sequence: TGTGCCAGCAGCCGGACTAGCGGGGCAAGGGACACCGGGGAGCTGTTTTTT. Translation gives CASSRTSGARDTGELFF.

Only a few counts were recorded for this clone. V usage is TRBV7-9 and J usage is TRBJ1-5; possibly TRBD1 for D (6 bases). Germline CDR1 and CDR2: SEHNR and FQNEAQ (reference sequence). The CDR3 sequence is 15 residues long. V lost 2 bases and J lost 3, with 11 bases in between. The DNA of the CDR3 is TGTGCCAGCAGCTTAAACACAGGGTCCAATCAGCCCCAGCATTTT. Amino acids: CASSLNTGSNQPQHF.

The chain is built from TRBV18 and TRBJ2-7; 7 bases align to TRBD2. From germline, CDR1 is KGHSH and CDR2 LQKENI. Losses at the gene ends were 6 bases for V and 2 bases for J; bases not matched to a gene: 10. The CDR3 has 15 amino acids. DNA of the CDR3: TGTGCCAGCTCGTCTCTACTAGCGCCGACCTACGAGCAGTACTTC. Protein product: CASSSLLAPTYEQYF.

Here the CDR3 reads CASVRRGASTDTQYF. CDR3 DNA: TGTGCCAGCGTCCGGCGGGGGGCAAGCACAGATACGCAGTATTTT. This sequence joins TRBV13 and TRBJ2-3; TRBD2 agrees at 8 bases. The V and J ends lost 8 bases and 0 bases, in that order; junction bases with no gene match: 7. The CDR3 is made up of 15 amino acids. Per the germline V gene, CDR1 is PRHDT and CDR2 is FYEKMQ (reference sequence).

Written as DNA, the CDR3 is TGTGCCAGCAGTCCCCGACACGGGACAGGCAGAGAAGAGACCCAGTACTTC. Its protein product is CASSPRHGTGREETQYF. The chain joins TRBV27 to TRBJ2-5; TRBD1 matches 8 bases. The length of the CDR3 is 17 residues. Germline-derived CDR1 and CDR2 are MNHEY and SMNVEV (reference sequence). The trim removed 5 bases at V and 3 bases at J, leaving 14 bases unmatched.

The chain carries TRBV4-1 and TRBJ2-1, with TRBD2 identical over 13 bases. This CDR3 is 16 amino acids long. Germline trimming cut 6 bases from V and 5 bases from J; bases unmatched to any gene: 7. Germline loops: CDR1 MGHRA, CDR2 YSYEKL. The CDR3 loop is CASRNVLAGGNNEQFF. The CDR3 nucleotides read TGCGCCAGCAGAAACGTACTAGCGGGGGGGAACAATGAGCAGTTCTTC.

V and J are TRBV29-1 and TRBJ1-5, with D possibly TRBD1 on 6 matching bases. Trimming shortened V by 0 bases and J by 2 bases, and 8 bases separated the two germline ends. Germline assignment: CDR1 SQVTM and CDR2 ANQGSEA. This CDR3 has 14 amino acids. This CDR3 reads CSVEEGGGNQPQHF. The CDR3 coding sequence is TGCAGCGTTGAAGAAGGGGGTGGCAATCAGCCCCAGCATTTT.

This clone was seen more than once but under ten times. The chain employs TRBV30 and TRBJ2-5, with TRBD2 as a possible D gene (5 bases). From germline, CDR1 is GTSNPN and CDR2 SVGIG (reference sequence). This CDR3 contains 13 residues. The germline V and J ends were trimmed by 5 bases and 5 bases, with 15 bases remaining between them. CDR3 protein: CAWDFRGGETQYF. CDR3 nucleotide sequence: TGTGCCTGGGATTTCCGGGGTGGGGAGACCCAGTACTTC.

V usage is TRBV21-1 and J usage is TRBJ1-1. TRBV21-1 is a documented pseudogene. The CDR3 covers 14 residues. CDR3 DNA: TGTGCCAGCAGCAAGGTGCGGGAGAACACTGAAGCTTTCTTT. Translating gives CASSKVRENTEAFF.

V usage is TRBV18 and J usage is TRBJ2-5; unclear D gene. The ends were cut back, 3 bases at V and 5 bases at J, with 10 bases in the middle. This CDR3 comprises 13 residues. Germline V CDR1 and CDR2: KGHSH, LQKENI. This chain's CDR3 is CASSPFAEETQYF. In DNA, the CDR3 is TGTGCCAGCTCACCCTTCGCGGAGGAGACCCAGTACTTC.

V is TRBV30 and J is TRBJ1-6; D gene unclear. Germline V lookup: CDR1 GTSNPN, CDR2 SVGIG (reference sequence). This CDR3 is 16 amino acids long. V was clipped by 0 bases and J by 14 bases, with 23 bases between them. CDR3: CAWSVRAFLSSLSLHF. As DNA, the CDR3 is TGTGCCTGGAGTGTACGAGCGTTCCTTTCGTCTTTATCCCTCCACTTT. The full variable domain, rest sourced from reference TRBV30 and TRBJ1-6, is SQTIHQWPATLVQPVGSPLSLECTVEGTSNPNLYWYRQAAGRGLQLLFYSVGIGQISSEVPQNLSASRPQDRQFILSSKKLLLSDSGFYLCAWSVRAFLSSLSLHFGNGTRLTVT.

The CDR3 reads CASSPRLAGDQETQYF. The CDR3 coding sequence is TGTGCCAGCAGCCCGCGACTAGCGGGGGACCAAGAGACCCAGTACTTC. The chain is built from TRBV7-6 and TRBJ2-5, with 12 bases aligning to TRBD2. The J segment lost 0 bases and the V segment lost 5 bases, leaving 4 bases of the junction unmatched. The CDR3 length is 16 residues. Looked up from germline, CDR1 is SGHVS and CDR2 is FNYEAQ.

V gene TRBV7-2 combines with J gene TRBJ2-1, with 9 bases aligning to TRBD2. Per the germline V gene, CDR1 is SGHTA and CDR2 is FQGNSA. The CDR3 spans 16 residues. The junction had 1 base not matched to a gene; V was cut back by 1 base and J by 0 bases. This chain's CDR3 is CASSLGGGASYNEQFF. The CDR3 coding sequence is TGTGCCAGCAGCTTAGGCGGGGGGGCCTCCTACAATGAGCAGTTCTTC.

This sequence joins TRBV6-1 and TRBJ1-6; 7 bases fit TRBD1. The ends lost 3 bases at V and 5 bases at J; junction bases unmatched: 7. The CDR3 extends over 16 amino acids. CDR1 and CDR2 (germline): MNHNS, SASEGT. The CDR3 loop is CASSDAGQINNSPLHF. The CDR3 DNA is TGTGCCAGCAGTGACGCGGGACAGATCAATAATTCACCCCTCCACTTT.